This T cell receptor (beta chain) was documented in a study of cytomegalovirus exposure and HLA in healthy donors. Study outcomes and limitations: It was 150 to 200 TCR beta chains that were listed as cytomegalovirus-associated.

This table comes from immunoSEQ multiplex PCR, and its TCRdb copy is limited to in-frame clones, with some not included. The profile shows roughly 77,000 clones, 85% to 95% of them singletons. The CDR3 has 19 residues. Trimming at V came to 0 bases and at J to 0 bases, leaving 8 bases not matched to a gene. Germline CDR1 reads MGHRA; CDR2 reads YSYEKL. With respect to this clone: Antigen specificity is unknown.

The V gene is TRBV4-1, the J gene TRBJ2-6, with 7 nucleotides matching TRBD1. This TCR came from a woman between 18 and 30 years old in good health and CMV-seronegative. Sample: PBMCs. CDR3 DNA sequence: TGCGCCAGCAGCCAAGAGGGACAGCTTTACTACTCTGGGGCCAACGTCCTGACTTTC. Protein: CASSQEGQLYYSGANVLTF.